This T cell receptor (beta chain) was captured by sequencing in a study of T cell repertoires in cytomegalovirus infection. Study-wide context: CMV infection together with matching HLA type was indicated by public TCR beta signatures.

This clonotype was found a few times. The target antigen is unknown. From the reads, TCRdb called clonotypes with MiXCR, one entry per CDR3 protein. The profile shows about 680,000 distinct CDR3 sequences, roughly a quarter of them singletons. Findings and caveats of the study: CMV-specific TCR beta clonotypes restricted by HLA-C were the ones dominating the ex vivo response.

CDR3 size: 15 residues. V was clipped by 7 bases and J by 2 bases; unmatched bases: 7. From germline, CDR1 is MDHEN and CDR2 SYDVKM. The J gene is TRBJ2-4, the V gene TRBV28, with TRBD2 identical over 8 bases. This receptor was taken from a human donor in good health (CMV status not recorded). Some clones in this sample may be carry-over from other donors' samples. The sample taken for sequencing was CD8+ T cells from PBMCs. CDR3 DNA: TGTGCCAGCACTGTGCGGGGGGCGACCAAAAACATTCAGTACTTC. It yields the protein CASTVRGATKNIQYF.